The 14 T cell receptor beta chains reported below all come from one sample, sequenced in a study of cytomegalovirus exposure and HLA in healthy donors. Amplification used 60 Vbeta primers and 13 Jbeta primers. Only in-frame clones appear in the TCRdb table, and some are missing; sequencing was by immunoSEQ multiplex PCR. The repertoire holds 130,000 to 150,000 clones, approximately 84% seen once, with over 9.5% in the top ten. The sample comprised PBMCs. These receptor sequences come from an older woman in good health and CMV-seropositive.

The chain carries TRBV7-6 and TRBJ2-3, with D maybe TRBD2 (5 bases). The CDR3 runs to 15 residues. V was shortened by 4 bases and J by 2 bases, with 13 bases between the two germline ends. Germline assignment: CDR1 SGHVS and CDR2 FNYEAQ. CDR3 nucleotide sequence: TGTGCCAGCAGCTCGGACTCTCCTCCCACAGATACGCAGTATTTT. Amino acids: CASSSDSPPTDTQYF.

The rearrangement links TRBV7-2 to TRBJ1-4; D is unclear. Germline assignment: CDR1 SGHTA and CDR2 FQGNSA. Between the trimmed V and J ends, which lost 4 bases and 4 bases, there was a span of 10 bases. This CDR3 contains 14 residues. The CDR3 loop is CASSYLSGNEKLFF. DNA of the CDR3: TGTGCCAGCAGCTATCTATCAGGTAATGAAAAACTGTTTTTT. Full variable domain (missing parts from reference TRBV7-2 and TRBJ1-4): GAGVSQSPSNKVTEKGKDVELRCDPISGHTALYWYRQSLGQGLEFLIYFQGNSAPDKSGLPSDRFSAERTGGSVSTLTIQRTQQEDSAVYLCASSYLSGNEKLFFGSGTQLSVL.

In the case of this clone: The same CDR3 is also encoded by other DNA sequences in this sample. The V and J genes are TRBV28 and TRBJ1-2; weak D call: TRBD1 (5 bases). CDR3 length equals 13 residues. Trimming cost V 2 bases and J 4 bases, with 8 bases left between them. Germline V gene lookup returns CDR1 MDHEN and CDR2 SYDVKM. The CDR3 is CASSLTGPYGYTF. The CDR3 coding sequence is TGTGCCAGCAGTTTAACAGGACCCTATGGCTACACCTTC.

This clone was recorded once. The rearrangement uses TRBV28 and TRBJ2-5, with 9 bases fitting TRBD1. The germline V gene has CDR1 MDHEN and CDR2 SYDVKM. CDR3 size: 18 residues. V was pared by 3 bases and J by 5 bases, with 16 bases of the junction left unmatched. This CDR3 reads CASSFRTGVGLDSETQYF. DNA for the CDR3: TGTGCCAGCAGTTTCCGGACAGGGGTTGGTCTGGATTCGGAGACCCAGTACTTC. The whole variable domain, filled in from reference TRBV28 and TRBJ2-5, reads DVKVTQSSRYLVKRTGEKVFLECVQDMDHENMFWYRQDPGLGLRLIYFSYDVKMKEKGDIPEGYSVSREKKERFSLILESASTNQTSMYLCASSFRTGVGLDSETQYFGPGTRLLVL.

This clone was seen once. This chain links TRBV5-1 with TRBJ2-7; 7 bases are a match to TRBD2. In germline, CDR1 is SGHRS, CDR2 YFSETQ. The CDR3 has 14 residues. Germline trimming cut 6 bases from V and 4 bases from J; bases unmatched to any gene: 10. The CDR3 region is CASTSSGTEYEQYF. DNA for the CDR3: TGCGCCAGCACCTCGAGCGGGACCGAGTACGAGCAGTACTTC.

The chain combines TRBV6-5 with TRBJ1-5; D not resolved. CDR1 is MNHEY, CDR2 SVGAGI, per germline. Trimming pared 0 bases from V and 6 bases from J, leaving 12 bases between. The CDR3 spans 15 residues. As DNA, the CDR3 is TGTGCCAGCAGTTACTCGCCTCCTGGAGGTCAGCCCCAGCATTTT. Protein product: CASSYSPPGGQPQHF.

The V gene is TRBV19, the J gene TRBJ2-7; D is ambiguous. This CDR3 spans 14 amino acids. V dropped 7 bases and J dropped 0 bases, with 13 bases sitting between them. From germline, CDR1 is LNHDA and CDR2 SQIVND (reference sequence). This CDR3 is CASKVSPSSYEQYF. CDR3 in DNA: TGTGCCAGTAAAGTGTCGCCGAGCTCCTACGAGCAGTACTTC.

This clone appeared a single time. The V gene is TRBV29-1, the J gene TRBJ1-1, with 9 bases aligning to TRBD1. This CDR3 region has 12 residues. Losses at the gene ends were 8 bases for V and 5 bases for J; bases not matched to a gene: 6. Germline-derived CDR1 and CDR2 are SQVTM and ANQGSEA. The CDR3 sequence: CSTRQGGTEAFF. The CDR3 DNA reads as TGCAGCACTCGACAGGGGGGAACTGAAGCTTTCTTT.

J is TRBJ1-5 and V is TRBV12-1; the table's D gene call, TRBD1, was not cross checked with the DNA. TRBV12-1 is marked as a pseudogene. The CDR3 contains 15 residues. The CDR3 sequence: CASSSGQESDQPQHF. As DNA, the CDR3 is TGTGCCAGCAGCTCGGGACAGGAGTCGGATCAGCCCCAGCATTTT.

The chain employs TRBV12-2 and TRBJ2-3; TRBD1 is taken as the D call from the table, unchecked against the DNA. TRBV12-2 is a pseudogene. The length of the CDR3 is 16 residues. The CDR3 DNA is TGTGCAAGTCGCTTTTGGCAGGCCTGGCGCACAGATACGCAGTATTTT. Its protein is CASRFWQAWRTDTQYF.

This chain joins TRBV6-5 and TRBJ2-1; TRBD2 aligns across 13 bases. Germline lookup yields CDR1 MNHEY and CDR2 SVGAGI. The CDR3 length is 16 residues. The trim removed 2 bases at V and 6 bases at J, leaving 4 bases unmatched. CDR3 DNA sequence: TGTGCCAGCAGTTACCCCGGGACTAGCGGGGCCAATGAGCAGTTCTTC. This translates into CASSYPGTSGANEQFF.

This clone has only a few counts. The chain links TRBV19 to TRBJ1-5, with TRBD1 matching over 8 bases. V shed 4 bases and J 7 bases; nucleotides not matched to a gene: 12. Looked up from germline, CDR1 is LNHDA and CDR2 is SQIVND (reference sequence). The CDR3 consists of 16 residues. This CDR3 reads CASSTLGQGKRQPQHF. Here the CDR3 DNA reads TGTGCCAGTAGTACCCTTGGACAGGGCAAAAGGCAGCCCCAGCATTTT.

The chain couples TRBV7-8 to TRBJ1-2, with 8 nucleotides matching TRBD1. Trimming at V came to 5 bases and at J to 8 bases, leaving 7 bases not matched to a gene. CDR3 length equals 13 residues. Germline values: CDR1 SGHVS, CDR2 FQNEAQ. This CDR3 is CASSPQGARGYTF. The CDR3 bases are TGTGCCAGCAGCCCGCAGGGGGCAAGGGGCTACACCTTC.

The chain employs TRBV7-3 and TRBJ2-7, with D maybe TRBD2 (6 bases). The germline V and J ends were trimmed by 5 bases and 5 bases, with 19 bases remaining between them. Germline V gene lookup returns CDR1 SGHTA and CDR2 FQGTGA. The CDR3 covers 15 residues. CDR3 sequence: CASSPRDSFIHEQYF. The CDR3 DNA reads as TGTGCCAGCAGCCCGCGGGACTCCTTTATCCACGAGCAGTACTTC. The whole variable domain, filled in from reference TRBV7-3 and TRBJ2-7, reads GAGVSQTPSNKVTEKGKYVELRCDPISGHTALYWYRQSLGQGPEFLIYFQGTGAADDSGLPNDRFFAVRPEGSVSTLKIQRTERGDSAVYLCASSPRDSFIHEQYFGPGTRLTVT.